This TCR beta chain was retrieved from a study of CXCR3-negative and CXCR3-positive naive CD8 T cells. Findings and limits, study-wide: Comparably high diversity was seen in both naive subsets, and much lower diversity in memory CD8+ cells. With CXCR3 expression partially decreased after cryopreservation, most assays relied on fresh PBMCs.

Within the CD8+ T cell compartment, naive cells were CD45RO-CCR7+CD27+CD95-. With UMI labels, 5' RACE was used to prepare the TRB cDNA libraries. TCRdb re-called the 5' RACE reads, yielding one record per CDR3 amino acid sequence without DNA. This sample's table reports 55,000 to 65,000 distinct CDR3 sequences. On this clonotype itself: No antigen is known for it.

Per germline, CDR1 LGHNA and CDR2 YNFKEQ. The CDR3 runs to 15 residues. The gene calls are TRBV4-2 and TRBJ2-7; TCRdb gives TRBD2 as the D gene, but with no DNA this cannot be confirmed. Specimen: naive CXCR3- CD8+ T cells from blood. Subset indicated: CD45RO-CCR7+CD27+CD95- naive CD8+ T cells lacking CXCR3 (TNR3-). The receptor was derived from a human donor in good health. Some clones in this sample may be carry-over from other donors' samples. The CDR3 loop reads CASSQDGTAGYEQYF.